This T cell receptor beta chain is drawn from a study of cytomegalovirus exposure and HLA in healthy donors. As for the study in general: The 90 to 150 validation repertoires, a later analysis reported, used the same platform as the roughly 710 first-cohort repertoires. General observations from the study: Usually a TCR sequence was rare, but some public TCRs were found in many donors. In vitro checks showed that three CMV-associated chains really do target CMV antigens. Diagnosis of cytomegalovirus status made by the classifier reportedly showed high specificity and sensitivity.

Profiled with immunoSEQ multiplex PCR; TCRdb holds only in-frame clones, not every one. This table holds some 140,000 clones, around four fifths found once. The V segment lost 5 bases and the J segment 2 bases; nucleotides outside the gene matches: 3. This CDR3 is 15 amino acids long. Per the germline V gene, CDR1 is LGHNT and CDR2 is FRNRAP. This clone came up a few times. No antigen is known for it. The origin of this receptor is a woman under 40 in good health and CMV-seronegative. The source material was PBMCs. This sequence joins TRBV12-5 and TRBJ2-1; 10 bases are shared with TRBD1. The CDR3 nucleotides read TGTGCTAGTGGTCCCGGGACAGGGGCCTACAATGAGCAGTTCTTC. As protein: CASGPGTGAYNEQFF. The full variable domain, with the rest looked up from reference TRBV12-5 and TRBJ2-1, is DARVTQTPRHKVTEMGQEVTMRCQPILGHNTVFWYRQTMMQGLELLAYFRNRAPLDDSGMPKDRFSAEMPDATLATLKIQPSEPRDSAVYFCASGPGTGAYNEQFFGPGTRLTVL.